The present T cell receptor beta chain was sequenced within a study of T cell changes during pregnancy in multiple sclerosis. Generated by immunoSEQ multiplex PCR, the TCRdb table keeps only in-frame clones and is missing some. The sample shows 40,000 to 45,000 clones, about 91% of them seen only once. The CDR3 totals 14 residues. V was pared by 2 bases and J by 2 bases, with 7 bases between. The V gene's germline CDR1 is LNHNV and CDR2 YYDKDF (reference sequence). This sequence was found in a female donor with multiple sclerosis, enrolled in a pregnancy study. This rearrangement joins TRBV15 to TRBJ1-3, with D uncertain. The specimen comprised CD4+ T cells from peripheral blood mononuclear cells, sampled before pregnancy. The CDR3 region has the DNA TGTGCCACCAGCAGACCGGTGGCTGGAAACACCATATATTTT. This translates into CATSRPVAGNTIYF.